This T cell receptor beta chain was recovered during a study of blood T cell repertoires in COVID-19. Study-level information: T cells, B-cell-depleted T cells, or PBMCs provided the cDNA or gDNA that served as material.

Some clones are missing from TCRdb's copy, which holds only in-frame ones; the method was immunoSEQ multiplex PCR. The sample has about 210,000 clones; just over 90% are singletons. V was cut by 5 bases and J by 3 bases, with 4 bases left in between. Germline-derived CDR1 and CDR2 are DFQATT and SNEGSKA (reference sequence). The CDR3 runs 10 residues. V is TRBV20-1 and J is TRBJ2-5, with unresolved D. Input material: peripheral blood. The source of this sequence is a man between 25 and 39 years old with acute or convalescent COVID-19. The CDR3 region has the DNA TGCAGTGCTCAGGAAGAGACCCAGTACTTC. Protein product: CSAQEETQYF.